The rows below give T cell receptor beta chains drawn from one sample of a study of shared clonotypes between healthy human individuals. Only in-frame clones appear in the TCRdb table, and some are missing; sequencing was by immunoSEQ multiplex PCR. The sample has about half a million clones; 70% to 80% are singletons. Sequenced sample: PBMCs. These receptors originate from a middle-aged woman in good health. Some clones in this sample may be carry-over from other donors' samples. CDR3s include the opening cysteine and the closing phenylalanine or tryptophan. The D gene is left open where the match is weak. The size field is filled for only some rows; it gives once, few, many or a size class.

J: TRBJ2-1; size: -; V: TRBV6-4; D: TRBD1; CDR3: CASSDSVGTGNNEQFF; DNA: TGTGCCAGCAGTGACTCAGTTGGGACAGGGAACAATGAGCAGTTCTTC
J: TRBJ1-1; size: -; V: TRBV28; D: -; CDR3: CASSPPGGYTEAFF; DNA: TGTGCCAGCAGCCCTCCGGGGGGCTACACTGAAGCTTTCTTT
J: TRBJ2-1; size: -; V: TRBV7-2; D: -; CDR3: CASSLYSSYNEQFF; DNA: TGTGCCAGCAGCCTATATAGCTCCTACAATGAGCAGTTCTTC
J: TRBJ2-2; size: -; V: TRBV7-2; D: -; CDR3: CASSFYTGELFF; DNA: TGTGCCAGCAGCTTCTACACCGGGGAGCTGTTTTTT
J: TRBJ2-7; size: -; V: TRBV7-8; D: TRBD2; CDR3: CASSPSRTAGLGLLGQYF; DNA: TGTGCCAGCAGCCCGAGTCGGACAGCGGGACTAGGTCTACTGGGGCAGTACTTC
J: TRBJ2-1; size: -; V: TRBV28; D: -; CDR3: CASSFVGGVGYNEQFF; DNA: TGTGCCAGCAGTTTTGTAGGCGGGGTTGGCTACAATGAGCAGTTCTTC
J: TRBJ2-5; size: -; V: TRBV5-1; D: -; CDR3: CASSLGTVQETQYF; DNA: TGCGCCAGCAGCTTGGGGACGGTCCAAGAGACCCAGTACTTC
J: TRBJ2-7; size: -; V: TRBV19; D: -; CDR3: CASSPESGVRGYEQYF; DNA: TGTGCCAGTAGTCCCGAATCGGGGGTAAGAGGGTACGAGCAGTACTTC
J: TRBJ2-3; size: -; V: TRBV4-1; D: TRBD2; CDR3: CASSRKRHSSAGGVTDTQYF; DNA: TGCGCCAGCAGCCGAAAGAGGCACTCGAGTGCGGGAGGAGTCACAGATACGCAGTATTTT
J: TRBJ1-1; size: -; V: TRBV5-6; D: -; CDR3: CASSSPGLTEAFF; DNA: TGTGCCAGCAGCTCTCCAGGGTTAACTGAAGCTTTCTTT
J: TRBJ1-3; size: -; V: TRBV7-9; D: TRBD1; CDR3: CASSLAQGAGNTIYF; DNA: TGTGCCAGCAGCTTAGCGCAGGGGGCTGGAAACACCATATATTTT
J: TRBJ1-1; size: -; V: TRBV7-2; D: TRBD1; CDR3: CASSVDRGAEAFF; DNA: TGTGCCAGCAGCGTCGACAGGGGGGCTGAAGCTTTCTTT
J: TRBJ2-1; size: many; V: TRBV7-7; D: -; CDR3: CASSQQLRNEQFF; DNA: TGTGCCAGCAGCCAACAACTGCGTAATGAGCAGTTCTTC
J: TRBJ1-2; size: few; V: TRBV30; D: -; CDR3: CAWSVQGRGYTF; DNA: TGTGCCTGGAGTGTACAGGGACGGGGCTACACCTTC
J: TRBJ1-3; size: -; V: TRBV11-2; D: -; CDR3: CASSLTGGPRGGGNTIYF; DNA: TGTGCCAGCAGCTTAACCGGCGGGCCAAGAGGCGGTGGAAACACCATATATTTT
J: TRBJ1-1; size: -; V: TRBV18; D: -; CDR3: CASSPLGRNTEAFF; DNA: TGTGCCAGCTCACCACTCGGCAGGAACACTGAAGCTTTCTTT
J: TRBJ1-2; size: -; V: TRBV28; D: -; CDR3: CASSLSKAGTDGYTF; DNA: TGTGCCAGCAGTTTATCCAAGGCAGGGACGGATGGCTACACCTTC
J: TRBJ2-1; size: -; V: TRBV11-2; D: TRBD2; CDR3: CASSLATSGSTEQFF; DNA: TGTGCCAGCAGCTTGGCGACTAGCGGGAGTACTGAGCAGTTCTTC
J: TRBJ2-3; size: -; V: TRBV7-9; D: -; CDR3: CASTGNTQYF; DNA: TGTGCCAGCACCGGAAATACGCAGTATTTT
J: TRBJ2-1; size: -; V: TRBV11-3; D: TRBD2; CDR3: CASSSYSGTGNEQFF; DNA: TGTGCCAGCAGCTCCTATAGCGGGACGGGTAATGAGCAGTTCTTC
J: TRBJ1-2; size: -; V: TRBV15; D: -; CDR3: CATSRDPAGYGYTF; DNA: TGTGCCACCAGCAGAGACCCCGCAGGGTATGGCTACACCTTC
J: TRBJ2-1; size: -; V: TRBV5-1; D: TRBD2; CDR3: CASSFPSSGSEQFF; DNA: TGCGCCAGCAGCTTCCCCTCTAGCGGGAGTGAGCAGTTCTTC
J: TRBJ2-7; size: -; V: TRBV7-2; D: -; CDR3: CASSLADHQEQYF; DNA: TGTGCCAGCAGCTTAGCGGACCACCAGGAGCAGTACTTC
J: TRBJ2-7; size: -; V: TRBV19; D: TRBD1; CDR3: CASSKGQGGSYEQYF; DNA: TGTGCCAGTAGTAAAGGACAGGGTGGCTCCTACGAGCAGTACTTC
J: TRBJ2-3; size: -; V: TRBV7-9; D: TRBD2; CDR3: CASSARLAGGGDTQYF; DNA: TGTGCCAGCAGCGCCCGTCTAGCGGGAGGAGGAGATACGCAGTATTTT
J: TRBJ2-1; size: -; V: TRBV30; D: -; CDR3: CAWRKRWAGIRDEQFF; DNA: TGTGCCTGGAGAAAGCGGTGGGCGGGAATTAGGGATGAGCAGTTCTTC
J: TRBJ1-2; size: once; V: TRBV6-5; D: -; CDR3: CASSYSDQGGYTF; DNA: TGTGCCAGCAGTTACTCGGACCAAGGTGGCTACACCTTC
J: TRBJ1-2; size: -; V: TRBV2; D: -; CDR3: CASSQQGIADYGYTF; DNA: TGTGCCAGCAGTCAACAGGGTATTGCGGACTATGGCTACACCTTC
J: TRBJ2-1; size: -; V: TRBV6-1; D: -; CDR3: CASSESLGPYNEQFF; DNA: TGTGCCAGCAGTGAATCCCTGGGGCCTTACAATGAGCAGTTCTTC
J: TRBJ2-1; size: -; V: TRBV7-9; D: -; CDR3: CASSPSSSYNEQFF; DNA: TGTGCCAGCAGCCCCTCAAGCTCCTACAATGAGCAGTTCTTC
J: TRBJ1-1; size: -; V: TRBV7-2; D: -; CDR3: CASSSIAGNTEAFF; DNA: TGTGCCAGCAGCTCCATCGCGGGGAACACTGAAGCTTTCTTT
J: TRBJ1-5; size: -; V: TRBV19; D: -; CDR3: CASSTTDTYSNQPQHF; DNA: TGTGCCAGTAGTACCACGGACACCTATAGCAATCAGCCCCAGCATTTT
J: TRBJ2-1; size: -; V: TRBV9; D: -; CDR3: CASSESGSPYNEQFF; DNA: TGTGCCAGCAGCGAAAGCGGTTCCCCCTACAATGAGCAGTTCTTC
J: TRBJ2-7; size: -; V: TRBV5-1; D: TRBD1; CDR3: CASSLELTGGREQYF; DNA: TGCGCCAGCAGCTTGGAATTGACAGGGGGCCGGGAGCAGTACTTC
J: TRBJ2-2; size: -; V: TRBV7-3; D: TRBD1; CDR3: CASSSRDRRDTGELFF; DNA: TGTGCCAGCAGCTCCCGGGACAGAAGAGACACCGGGGAGCTGTTTTTT
J: TRBJ1-2; size: few; V: TRBV4-1; D: -; CDR3: CASSQSAVWDVYGYTF; DNA: TGCGCCAGCAGCCAATCCGCGGTTTGGGATGTCTATGGCTACACCTTC